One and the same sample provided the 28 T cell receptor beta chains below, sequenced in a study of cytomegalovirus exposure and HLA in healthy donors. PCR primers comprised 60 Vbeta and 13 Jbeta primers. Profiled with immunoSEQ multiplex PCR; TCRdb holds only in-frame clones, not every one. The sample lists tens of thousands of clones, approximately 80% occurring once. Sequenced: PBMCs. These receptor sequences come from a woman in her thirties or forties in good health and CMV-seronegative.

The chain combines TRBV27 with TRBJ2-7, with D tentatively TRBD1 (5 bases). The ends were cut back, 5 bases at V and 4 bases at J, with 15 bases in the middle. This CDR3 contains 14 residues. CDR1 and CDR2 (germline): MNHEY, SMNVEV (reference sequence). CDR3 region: CASSPLTAPYEQYF. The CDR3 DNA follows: TGTGCCAGCAGTCCTCTGACAGCCCCTTACGAGCAGTACTTC.

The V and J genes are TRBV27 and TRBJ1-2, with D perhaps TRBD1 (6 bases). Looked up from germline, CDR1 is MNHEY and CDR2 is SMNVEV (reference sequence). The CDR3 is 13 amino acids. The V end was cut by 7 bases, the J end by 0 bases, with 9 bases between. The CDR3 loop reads CASTQGPNYGYTF. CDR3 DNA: TGTGCCAGCACTCAGGGGCCTAACTATGGCTACACCTTC.

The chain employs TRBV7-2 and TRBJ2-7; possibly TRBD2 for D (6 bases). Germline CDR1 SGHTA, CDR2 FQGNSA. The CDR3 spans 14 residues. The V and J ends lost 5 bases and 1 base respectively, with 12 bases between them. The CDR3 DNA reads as TGTGCCAGCAGCGAAGGGACTTTATCCTACGAGCAGTACTTC. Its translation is CASSEGTLSYEQYF.

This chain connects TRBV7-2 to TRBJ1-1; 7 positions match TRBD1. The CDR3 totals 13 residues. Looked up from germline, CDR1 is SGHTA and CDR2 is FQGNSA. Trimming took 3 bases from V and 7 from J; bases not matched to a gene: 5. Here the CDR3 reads CASSFRQGDEAFF. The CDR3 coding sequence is TGTGCCAGCAGCTTCCGACAGGGCGATGAAGCTTTCTTT.

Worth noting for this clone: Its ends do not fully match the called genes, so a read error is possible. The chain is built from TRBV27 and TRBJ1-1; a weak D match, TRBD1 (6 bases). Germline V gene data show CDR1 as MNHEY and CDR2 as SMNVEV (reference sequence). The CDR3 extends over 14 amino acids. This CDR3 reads CASRGWGLNTEAFF. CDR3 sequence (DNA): TGTGCCAGCAGGGGGTGGGGGCTGAATACTGAAGCTTTCTTT.

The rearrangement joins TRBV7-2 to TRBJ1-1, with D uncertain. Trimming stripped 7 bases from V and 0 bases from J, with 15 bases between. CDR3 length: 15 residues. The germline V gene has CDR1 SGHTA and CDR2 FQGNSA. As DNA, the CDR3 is TGTGCCAGCACCATTAACCGAGTCATGAACACTGAAGCTTTCTTT. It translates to CASTINRVMNTEAFF.

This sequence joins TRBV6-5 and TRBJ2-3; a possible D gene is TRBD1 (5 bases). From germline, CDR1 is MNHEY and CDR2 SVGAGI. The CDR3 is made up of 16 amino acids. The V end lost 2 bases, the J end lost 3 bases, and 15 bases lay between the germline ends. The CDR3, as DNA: TGTGCCAGCAGTTACCTGAGCGCGGACAATACAGATACGCAGTATTTT. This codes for CASSYLSADNTDTQYF.

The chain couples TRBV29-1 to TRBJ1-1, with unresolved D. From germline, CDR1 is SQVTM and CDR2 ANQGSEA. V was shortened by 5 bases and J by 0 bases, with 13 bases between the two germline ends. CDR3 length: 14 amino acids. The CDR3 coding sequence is TGCAGCGTTTTACCCCCCAACATGAACACTGAAGCTTTCTTT. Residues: CSVLPPNMNTEAFF.

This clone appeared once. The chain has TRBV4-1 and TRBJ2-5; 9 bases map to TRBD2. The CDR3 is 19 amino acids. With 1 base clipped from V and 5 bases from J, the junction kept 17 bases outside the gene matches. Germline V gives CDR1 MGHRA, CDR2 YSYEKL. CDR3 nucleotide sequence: TGCGCCAGCAGCCAAGGCGGACCCTTCTTGCGGGAGGGCCTGGAGACCCAGTACTTC. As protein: CASSQGGPFLREGLETQYF.

CDR3 bases: TGTGCCAGCAGCTACATACCGGGACAGGGGGCGTCCATTAGCAATCAGCCCCAGCATTTT. It encodes CASSYIPGQGASISNQPQHF. The J gene is TRBJ1-5, the V gene TRBV28, with 12 positions matching TRBD1. CDR1 and CDR2 (germline): MDHEN, SYDVKM. V lost 6 bases to trimming and J lost 0 bases; unmatched junction nucleotides: 15. The CDR3 totals 20 residues.

CDR3 sequence: CASSMGPGYTF. In DNA, the CDR3 is TGTGCCAGTAGTATGGGCCCAGGCTACACCTTC. V gene TRBV19 combines with J gene TRBJ1-2, with D unresolved. CDR3 length: 11 residues. V was pared by 3 bases and J by 8 bases, with 7 bases between. Germline CDR1 LNHDA, CDR2 SQIVND (reference sequence).

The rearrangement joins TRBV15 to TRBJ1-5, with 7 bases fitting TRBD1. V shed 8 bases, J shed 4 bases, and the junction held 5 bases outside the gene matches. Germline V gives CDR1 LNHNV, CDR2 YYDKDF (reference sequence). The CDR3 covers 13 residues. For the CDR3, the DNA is TGTGCCACCCAAGGACAGGCAAATCAGCCCCAGCATTTT. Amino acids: CATQGQANQPQHF.

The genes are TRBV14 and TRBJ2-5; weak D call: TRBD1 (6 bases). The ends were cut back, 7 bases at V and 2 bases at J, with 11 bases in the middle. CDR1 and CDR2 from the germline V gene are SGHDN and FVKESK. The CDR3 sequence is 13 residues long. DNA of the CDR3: TGTGCCAGCAATGGACAGCTACAAGAGACCCAGTACTTC. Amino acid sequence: CASNGQLQETQYF.

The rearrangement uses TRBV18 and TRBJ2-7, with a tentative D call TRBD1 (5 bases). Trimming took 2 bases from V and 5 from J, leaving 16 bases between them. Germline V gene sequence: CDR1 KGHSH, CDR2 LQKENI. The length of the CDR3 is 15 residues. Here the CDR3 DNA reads TGTGCCAGCTCACCAAATCAGGGAAGAATACACGAGCAGTACTTC. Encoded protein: CASSPNQGRIHEQYF.

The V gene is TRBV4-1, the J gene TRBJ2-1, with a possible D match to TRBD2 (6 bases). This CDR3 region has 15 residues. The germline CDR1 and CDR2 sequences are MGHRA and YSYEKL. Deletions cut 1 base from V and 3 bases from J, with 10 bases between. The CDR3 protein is CASSQVADYYNEQFF. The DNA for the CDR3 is TGCGCCAGCAGCCAAGTCGCGGACTACTACAATGAGCAGTTCTTC.

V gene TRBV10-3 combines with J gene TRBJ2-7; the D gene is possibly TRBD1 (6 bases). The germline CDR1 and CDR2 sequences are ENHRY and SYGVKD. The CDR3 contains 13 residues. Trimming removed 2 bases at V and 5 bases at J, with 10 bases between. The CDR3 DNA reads TGTGCCATCAGTGAGACACAGGGCAACGAGCAGTACTTC. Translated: CAISETQGNEQYF.

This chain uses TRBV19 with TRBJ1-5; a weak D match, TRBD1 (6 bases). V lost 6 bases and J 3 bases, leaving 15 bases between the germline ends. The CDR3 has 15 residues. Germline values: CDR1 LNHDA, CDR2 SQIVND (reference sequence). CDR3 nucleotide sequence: TGTGCCAGTAGACCTCTCGACAGGCTCAATCAGCCCCAGCATTTT. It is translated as CASRPLDRLNQPQHF.

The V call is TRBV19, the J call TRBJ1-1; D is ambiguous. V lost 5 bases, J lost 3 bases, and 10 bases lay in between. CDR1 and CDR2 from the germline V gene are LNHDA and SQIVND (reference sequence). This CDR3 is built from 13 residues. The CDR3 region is CASSGGSYTEAFF. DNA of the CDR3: TGTGCCAGTAGTGGCGGCAGCTACACTGAAGCTTTCTTT. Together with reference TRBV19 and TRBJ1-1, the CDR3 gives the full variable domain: DGGITQSPKYLFRKEGQNVTLSCEQNLNHDAMYWYRQDPGQGLRLIYYSQIVNDFQKGDIAEGYSVSREKKESFPLTVTSAQKNPTAFYLCASSGGSYTEAFFGQGTRLTVV.

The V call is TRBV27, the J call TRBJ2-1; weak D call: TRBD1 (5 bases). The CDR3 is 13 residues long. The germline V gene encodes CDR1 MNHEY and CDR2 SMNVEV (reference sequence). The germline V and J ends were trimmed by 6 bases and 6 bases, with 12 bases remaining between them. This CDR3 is CASSSYGANEQFF. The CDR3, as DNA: TGTGCCAGCAGCTCGTATGGGGCCAATGAGCAGTTCTTC.

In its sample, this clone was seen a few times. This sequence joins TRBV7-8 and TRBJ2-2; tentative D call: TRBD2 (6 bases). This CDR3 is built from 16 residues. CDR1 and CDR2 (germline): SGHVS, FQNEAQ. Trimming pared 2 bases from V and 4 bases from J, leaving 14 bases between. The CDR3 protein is CASSLLRLVSTGELFF. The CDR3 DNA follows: TGTGCCAGCAGCTTACTTCGACTAGTTAGCACCGGGGAGCTGTTTTTT.

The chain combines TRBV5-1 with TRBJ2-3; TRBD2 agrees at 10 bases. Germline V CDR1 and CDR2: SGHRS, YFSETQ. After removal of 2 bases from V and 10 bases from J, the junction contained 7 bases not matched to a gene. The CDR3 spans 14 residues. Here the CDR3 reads CASSLTGTSEAQYF. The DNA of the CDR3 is TGCGCCAGCAGCTTAACCGGGACTAGCGAAGCGCAGTATTTT.

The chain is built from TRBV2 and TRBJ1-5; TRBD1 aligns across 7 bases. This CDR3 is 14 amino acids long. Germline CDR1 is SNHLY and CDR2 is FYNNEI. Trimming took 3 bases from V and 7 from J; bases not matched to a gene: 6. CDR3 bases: TGTGCCAGCAGTGACCCTACAGGGGACCAGCCCCAGCATTTT. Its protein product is CASSDPTGDQPQHF.

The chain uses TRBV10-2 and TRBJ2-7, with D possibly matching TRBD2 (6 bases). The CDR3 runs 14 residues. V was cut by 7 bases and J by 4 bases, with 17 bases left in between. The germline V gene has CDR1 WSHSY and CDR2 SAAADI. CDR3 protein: CASTPGAGGYEQYF. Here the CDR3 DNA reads TGCGCCAGCACCCCGGGAGCAGGCGGATACGAGCAGTACTTC.

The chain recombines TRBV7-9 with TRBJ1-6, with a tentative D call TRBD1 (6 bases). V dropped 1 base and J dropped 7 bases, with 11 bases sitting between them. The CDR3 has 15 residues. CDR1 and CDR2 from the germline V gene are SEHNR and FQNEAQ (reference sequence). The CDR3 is CASSLVQGRNSPLHF. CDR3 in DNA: TGTGCCAGCAGCTTAGTTCAGGGGCGGAATTCACCCCTCCACTTT. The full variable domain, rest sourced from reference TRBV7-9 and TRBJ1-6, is DTGVSQNPRHKITKRGQNVTFRCDPISEHNRLYWYRQTLGQGPEFLTYFQNEAQLEKSRLLSDRFSAERPKGSFSTLEIQRTEQGDSAMYLCASSLVQGRNSPLHFGNGTRLTVT.

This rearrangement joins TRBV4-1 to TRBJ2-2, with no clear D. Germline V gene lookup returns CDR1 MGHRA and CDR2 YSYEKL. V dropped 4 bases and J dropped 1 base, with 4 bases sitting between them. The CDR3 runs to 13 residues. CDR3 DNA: TGCGCCAGCAGCCCGGTGAACACCGGGGAGCTGTTTTTT. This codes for CASSPVNTGELFF.

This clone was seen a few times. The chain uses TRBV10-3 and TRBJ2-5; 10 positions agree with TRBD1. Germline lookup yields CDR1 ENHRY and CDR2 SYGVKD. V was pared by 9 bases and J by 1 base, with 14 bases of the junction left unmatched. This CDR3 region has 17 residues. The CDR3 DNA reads TGTGCCATGAGAGAGATTTCCCGGGACAGGGGCCAAGAGACCCAGTACTTC. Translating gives CAMREISRDRGQETQYF.

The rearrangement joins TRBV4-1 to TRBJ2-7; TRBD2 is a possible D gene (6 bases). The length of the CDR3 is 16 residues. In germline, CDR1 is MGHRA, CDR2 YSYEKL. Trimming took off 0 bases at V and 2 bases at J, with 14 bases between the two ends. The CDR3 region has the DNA TGCGCCAGCAGCCAAGATCGGGGTAGCGGAACCTACGAGCAGTACTTC. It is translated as CASSQDRGSGTYEQYF.

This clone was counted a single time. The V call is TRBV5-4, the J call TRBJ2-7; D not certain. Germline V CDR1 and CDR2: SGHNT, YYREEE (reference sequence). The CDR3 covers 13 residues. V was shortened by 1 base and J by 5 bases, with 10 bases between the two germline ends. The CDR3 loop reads CASSLLGGDEQYF. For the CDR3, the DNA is TGTGCCAGCAGCTTGTTAGGCGGTGACGAGCAGTACTTC.